The rows below give T cell receptor beta chains drawn from one sample of a study of T cells in Graves' hyperthyroidism and ophthalmopathy. TCRdb re-called the multiplex PCR reads through MiXCR, storing one row per CDR3 protein. The table records around 580,000 distinct CDR3 sequences, about half of them present only once. Sequencing used peripheral blood or thyroid tissue (not recorded which). These receptors were taken from a woman under 30 with Graves' hyperthyroidism. Each CDR3 is given with its conserved first and last residue. A D gene is named only where the DNA matches it firmly. The size field is filled for only some rows; it gives once, few, many or a size class.

j_call v_call clone_size d_call cdr3_nt cdr3_aa
TRBJ1-1 TRBV25-1 many - TGTGCCAGCAGGGAGGGTACTGAAGCTTTCTTT CASREGTEAFF
TRBJ1-4 TRBV6-1 - - TGTGCCAGCAAAGAGGGGCCCGGGGAAAAACTGTTTTTT CASKEGPGEKLFF
TRBJ2-1 TRBV7-2 few - TGTGCCAGCAGCTTTAGAGGGGGGTACTCCTACAATGAGCAGTTCTTC CASSFRGGYSYNEQFF
TRBJ2-2 TRBV6-5 - - TGTGCCAGCAGTTACCAAGTAAACACCGGGGAGCTGTTTTTT CASSYQVNTGELFF
TRBJ2-2 TRBV6-5 many TRBD1 TGTGCCACCTGGGGTACAGGGGGCAATGTCGGGGAGCTGTTTTTT CATWGTGGNVGELFF
TRBJ1-1 TRBV12-3/TRBV12-4 many TRBD1 TGTGCCAGCAGTCCCACAGGGGGTCTGAACACTGAAGCTTTCTTT CASSPTGGLNTEAFF
TRBJ1-3 TRBV20-1 many - TGCAGTGCCCCGGGGCCGTCTGGAAACACCATATATTTT CSAPGPSGNTIYF
TRBJ2-3 TRBV2 - TRBD1 TGTGCCAGCAGTGATGGGACAGGGGTAAGGAATACGCAGTATTTT CASSDGTGVRNTQYF
TRBJ1-2 TRBV12-3/TRBV12-4 many TRBD1 TGTGCCAGCAGCCCCGACAGGGCTCGGGGCTACACCTTC CASSPDRARGYTF
TRBJ1-4 TRBV2 once - TGTGCCAGCAGCCTTCCCTCCAAGGGGGCTAATGAAAAACTGTTTTTT CASSLPSKGANEKLFF
TRBJ1-1 TRBV29-1 few - TGCAGCGCCCTCGGCAGGGCCGGGACTACGGTCACTGAAGCTTTCTTT CSALGRAGTTVTEAFF
TRBJ2-7 TRBV29-1 - TRBD2 TGCAGCGTGAGAGCGGGAGGGCTTGAGCAGTACTTC CSVRAGGLEQYF
TRBJ2-1 TRBV7-3 once - TGTGCCAGCAGCGCGGTAAAGAACAATGAGCAGTTCTTC CASSAVKNNEQFF
TRBJ1-6 TRBV19 many - TGTGCCAGTGGGGAGGGCCCCCTGCTCGCTTCACCCCTCCACTTT CASGEGPLLASPLHF
TRBJ1-6 TRBV7-3 - - TGCGCCAGCAGCCAGCCCAGACAGGAAGGATCACCCCTCCACTTT CASSQPRQEGSPLHF
TRBJ1-2 TRBV5-4 - - TGTGCCAGCAGTGTAGCGGGAGGGCGGTGGGGCGACCGGAATGGCTACACCTTC CASSVAGGRWGDRNGYTF
TRBJ2-7 TRBV6-1 - TRBD1 TGTGCCAGCAGGCAAATGGAGGGACAGGGGACCTACGAGCAGTACTTC CASRQMEGQGTYEQYF
TRBJ2-5 TRBV2 - TRBD1 TGTGCCAGCAGTGTCGACAGGGTAGAGGGGGCCCAGTACTTC CASSVDRVEGAQYF
TRBJ1-3 TRBV24-1 - - TGTGCCACCAGTGACCCTGACTCTGGAAACACCATATATTTT CATSDPDSGNTIYF
TRBJ1-3 TRBV27 - - TGTGCCAGCATTTTCGGAAACACCATATATTTT CASIFGNTIYF
TRBJ1-1 TRBV11-3 many TRBD1 TGTGCCAGCAGCGGACAGGGGGCCAGGGACACTGAAGCTTTCTTT CASSGQGARDTEAFF
TRBJ1-5 TRBV12-3/TRBV12-4 few - TGTGCCAGCAAGCGGACAGTTGATCAGCCCCAGCATTTT CASKRTVDQPQHF
TRBJ2-2 TRBV6-1 - - TGTGCCAGCAGTGACGGCAGGATGAACACCGGGGAGCTGTTTTTT CASSDGRMNTGELFF
TRBJ1-2 TRBV20-1 once - TGCAGTGCTAGAGATCCCCGGACAACAAGTGGGAGAGGCTACACCTTC CSARDPRTTSGRGYTF